The text below deals with one TCR beta chain. Germline CDR1 and CDR2: LGHDT and YNNKEL (reference sequence). The V segment lost 2 bases and the J segment 4 bases; nucleotides outside the gene matches: 9. The CDR3 extends over 17 amino acids. The data are from a study of blood T cell repertoires in COVID-19. Across the whole study: Samples came from the United States, Italy and Spain, spanning acute and convalescent COVID-19.

In the study's own analysis: Reference gene primer amplification gave estimated nucleated cell counts. The data were produced by immunoSEQ multiplex PCR, yet TCRdb's version contains in-frame clones alone and is incomplete. That table gives V, J and clone size, and the DNA gave D and trimming. The sample has under 150,000 clones, roughly 88% seen once; the top ten hold 6.5% to 9.5%. The V gene is TRBV3-1 (or the pseudogene TRBV3-2), the J gene TRBJ2-2; 8 bases fit TRBD1. The sample taken for sequencing was peripheral blood. The receptor's source is a woman aged 60-70 years with COVID-19, enrolled during active disease. CDR3 loop: CASSQPQGTGGTGELFF. The CDR3 nucleotides read TGTGCCAGCAGCCAACCCCAGGGCACAGGGGGCACCGGGGAGCTGTTTTTT.